Presented here are 7 T cell receptor beta chains from one specimen sequenced in a study of technical replicates of blood from a few donors. The protocol was immunoSEQ multiplex PCR, while the TCRdb copy is restricted to in-frame clones and leaves out a portion. The sample has 85,000 to 100,000 clones; about 90% are singletons. The sample taken for sequencing was T cells isolated from PBMCs. The receptors here all came from a human donor in good health.

This chain links TRBV28 with TRBJ2-1, with no clear D. The germline gives CDR1 MDHEN, CDR2 SYDVKM. V dropped 2 bases and J dropped 10 bases, with 6 bases sitting between them. The CDR3 length is 11 residues. Here the CDR3 reads CASSLIREQFF. In DNA form, the CDR3 reads TGTGCCAGCAGTTTAATCAGGGAGCAGTTCTTC.

This sequence joins TRBV9 and TRBJ1-2; tentative D call: TRBD1 (6 bases). In germline, CDR1 is SGDLS, CDR2 YYNGEE. The length of the CDR3 is 18 residues. Trimming took off 3 bases at V and 5 bases at J, with 26 bases between the two ends. CDR3 amino acids: CASSGEEPPMDSIYGYTF. The DNA for the CDR3 is TGTGCCAGCAGCGGCGAAGAACCCCCAATGGACAGCATTTATGGCTACACCTTC.

The chain links TRBV5-6 to TRBJ1-6; the match to TRBD1 covers 9 bases. CDR1 and CDR2 (germline): SGHDT, YYEEEE. V was clipped by 4 bases and J by 11 bases; unmatched bases: 10. This CDR3 has 15 residues. The CDR3 DNA follows: TGTGCCAGCAGCCCAACCGGGACAGGGTCTCCACCCCTCCACTTT. Amino acids: CASSPTGTGSPPLHF.

This clone was counted once. The chain employs TRBV2 and TRBJ1-5; D is possibly TRBD1 (6 bases). The CDR3 spans 17 residues. Germline values: CDR1 SNHLY, CDR2 FYNNEI. With 6 bases removed from V and 6 bases from J, the gap between germline ends came to 24 bases. Here the CDR3 DNA reads TGTGCCAGCAGCGGGGCGGGGGCGAATATCAGAGGTCAGCCCCAGCATTTT. Its translation is CASSGAGANIRGQPQHF.

CDR3 in DNA: TGTGCCAGCAGCGTAGGACTAGCGGGACCTTTATACGAGCAGTACTTC. This sequence encodes CASSVGLAGPLYEQYF. V is TRBV9 and J is TRBJ2-7, with 11 nucleotides matching TRBD2. The V gene end was trimmed by 0 bases and the J gene end by 4 bases; junction bases not matched to a gene: 6. CDR1 is SGDLS and CDR2 is YYNGEE in the germline V gene. This CDR3 contains 16 residues.

The chain has TRBV20-1 and TRBJ2-7; no reliable D call. The V gene lost 4 bases and the J gene lost 6 bases, with 10 bases spanning the gap. This CDR3 has 11 amino acids. Germline V gives CDR1 DFQATT, CDR2 SNEGSKA (reference sequence). The CDR3 nucleotides are TGCAGTGCTAATAGGCCGGGCGAGCAGTACTTC. It translates to CSANRPGEQYF.

The chain carries TRBV5-6 and TRBJ1-5, with D uncertain. Germline loops: CDR1 SGHDT, CDR2 YYEEEE. This CDR3 is 16 amino acids long. Between the trimmed V and J ends, which lost 1 base and 8 bases, there was a span of 19 bases. The CDR3 spells CASSLYQREIVKPQHF. The DNA of the CDR3 is TGTGCCAGCAGCTTGTATCAGCGGGAGATCGTGAAGCCCCAGCATTTT. The complete variable domain, with remaining parts taken from reference TRBV5-6 and TRBJ1-5, reads DAGVTQSPTHLIKTRGQQVTLRCSPKSGHDTVSWYQQALGQGPQFIFQYYEEEERQRGNFPDRFSGHQFPNYSSELNVNALLLGDSALYLCASSLYQREIVKPQHFGDGTRLSIL.